The entry below describes one TCR beta chain. The antigen remains undetermined. TCRdb re-called the 5' RACE reads with MiXCR, one entry per CDR3 protein. The table lists roughly 35,000 distinct CDR3 sequences, around 10% of them singletons, with roughly 21% in the top ten. Germline V lookup: CDR1 DFQATT, CDR2 SNEGSKA (reference sequence). There are 16 residues in the CDR3. The junction had 5 bases not matched to a gene; V was cut back by 0 bases and J by 1 base. This specimen comes from a study of CD8 T cells in ankylosing spondylitis. Overall study findings and caveats: Before this, some motif variants had been reported in reactive arthritis synovial fluid and blood.

This sequence joins TRBV20-1 and TRBJ2-1; TRBD1 matches 8 bases. The sequence was collected from a male donor with ankylosing spondylitis. Sequences were obtained from synovial fluid, either unsorted or a sorted T cell fraction (not recorded which). CDR3 in amino acids: CSAREVRGQSYNEQFF. The CDR3 DNA sequence: TGCAGTGCTAGAGAGGTCAGGGGGCAATCCTACAATGAGCAGTTCTTC.